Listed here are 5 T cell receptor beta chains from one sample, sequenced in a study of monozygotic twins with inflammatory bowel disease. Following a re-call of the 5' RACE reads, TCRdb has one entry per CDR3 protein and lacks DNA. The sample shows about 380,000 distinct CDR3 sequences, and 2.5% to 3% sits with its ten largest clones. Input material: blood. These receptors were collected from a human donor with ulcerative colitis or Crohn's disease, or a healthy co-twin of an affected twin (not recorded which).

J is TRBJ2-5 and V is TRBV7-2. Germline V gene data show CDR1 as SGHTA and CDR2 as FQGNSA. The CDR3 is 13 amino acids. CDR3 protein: CASSFEIRETQYF.

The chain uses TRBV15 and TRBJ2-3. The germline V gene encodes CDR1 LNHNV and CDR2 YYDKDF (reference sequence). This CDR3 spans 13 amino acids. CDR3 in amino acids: CATSPLLPDTQYF.

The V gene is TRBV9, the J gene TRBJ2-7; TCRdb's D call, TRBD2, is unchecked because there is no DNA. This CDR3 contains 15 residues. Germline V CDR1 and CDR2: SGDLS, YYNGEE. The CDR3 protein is CASSAGLGSSYEQYF.

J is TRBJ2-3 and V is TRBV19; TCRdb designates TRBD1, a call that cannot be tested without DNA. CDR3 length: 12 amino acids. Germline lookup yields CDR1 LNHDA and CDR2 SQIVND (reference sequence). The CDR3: CASRPGQGSQYF.

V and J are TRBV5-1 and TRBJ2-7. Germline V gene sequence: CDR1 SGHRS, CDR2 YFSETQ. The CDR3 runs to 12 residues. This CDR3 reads CASSSPSYEQYF.